This T cell receptor (beta chain) comes out of a study of shared clonotypes between healthy human individuals. This clone has only one observation. Additional DNA sequences in this sample encode the identical CDR3. This CDR3 spans 14 amino acids. V was clipped by 2 bases and J by 4 bases; unmatched bases: 2. CDR1 is ENHRY, CDR2 SYGVKD, per germline. An assay was performed, and its level was deep. When replicate PCRs were run on sorted subsets, they used about 200 ng DNA, roughly 30,000 T cell genomes. How the authors handled the data: For the immunoSEQ data, sequences were junction-only without quality scores, so filtering differed. Assay used: immunoSEQ multiplex PCR; TCRdb lists only in-frame clones, some missing. The V and J calls and clone size come from that table; D and trimming were worked out from the DNA. This table holds about 2.4 million clones, roughly nine tenths found once. CD4+ cells were split into CD45RA+ naive and CD45RA-negative memory subsets.

The source is a man between 18 and 29 years old in good health. Input material: naive CD4+ T cells sorted from blood. Noted subset: CD45RA+ positively selected. The chain employs TRBV10-3 and TRBJ2-5; 9 positions agree with TRBD2. Here the CDR3 reads CAISEGGGGETQYF. The CDR3 coding sequence is TGTGCCATCAGTGAGGGCGGGGGGGGAGAGACCCAGTACTTC.